Sequencing of this T cell receptor beta chain was carried out in a study of identical twins. Study-wide findings and caveats: Fewer insertions were carried by abundant cord blood beta clonotypes, but none was seen in memory repertoires. Compared with models, monozygotic twins showed more out-of-frame TCR alpha sharing.

CDR3 size: 18 residues. The germline V gene has CDR1 LNHNV and CDR2 YYDKDF (reference sequence). Germline trimming cut 0 bases from V and 4 bases from J; bases unmatched to any gene: 13. Through template switching, a universal primer site was introduced, and the cDNA contained unique molecular identifiers. MiXCR, applied by TCRdb to the 5' RACE reads, yields one record per CDR3 protein. In the table there are approximately 630,000 distinct CDR3 sequences, about 7% of which are singletons. Only healthy Caucasians were included as donors. This clonotype was seen a handful of times. What it binds is unknown. These data are also associated with another study on yellow fever vaccine responses in identical twins.

Sequenced material: PBMCs. The chain joins TRBV15 to TRBJ2-3, with 7 bases aligning to TRBD2. The TCR was taken from a woman aged 18-30 years in good health. The CDR3 DNA reads TGTGCCACCAGCAGAGATTATTTCGCTGCGGGAGTTCCAGATACGCAGTATTTT. Protein: CATSRDYFAAGVPDTQYF.